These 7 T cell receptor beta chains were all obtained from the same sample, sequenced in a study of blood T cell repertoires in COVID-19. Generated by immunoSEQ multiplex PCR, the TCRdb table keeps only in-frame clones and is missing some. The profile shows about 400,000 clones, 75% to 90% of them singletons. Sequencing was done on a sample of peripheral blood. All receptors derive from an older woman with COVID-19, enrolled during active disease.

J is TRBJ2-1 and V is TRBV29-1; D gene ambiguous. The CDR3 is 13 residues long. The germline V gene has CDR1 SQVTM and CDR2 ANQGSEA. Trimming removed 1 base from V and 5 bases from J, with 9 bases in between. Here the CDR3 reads CSVEVRQNNEQFF. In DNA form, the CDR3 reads TGCAGCGTTGAAGTGAGGCAGAACAATGAGCAGTTCTTC.

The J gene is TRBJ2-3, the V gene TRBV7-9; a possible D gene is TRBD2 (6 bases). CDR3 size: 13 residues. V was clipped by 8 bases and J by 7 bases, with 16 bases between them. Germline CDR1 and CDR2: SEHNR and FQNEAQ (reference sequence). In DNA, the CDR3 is TGTGCCAGCCCGGGGGACTCCTTGAATACGCAGTATTTT. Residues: CASPGDSLNTQYF.

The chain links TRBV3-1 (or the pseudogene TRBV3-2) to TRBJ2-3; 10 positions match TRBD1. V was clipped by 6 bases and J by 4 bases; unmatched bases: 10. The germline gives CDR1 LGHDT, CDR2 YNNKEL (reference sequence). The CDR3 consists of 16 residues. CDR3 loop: CASRRRQGARPDTQYF. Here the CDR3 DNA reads TGTGCCAGCAGACGAAGACAGGGGGCAAGGCCAGATACGCAGTATTTT.

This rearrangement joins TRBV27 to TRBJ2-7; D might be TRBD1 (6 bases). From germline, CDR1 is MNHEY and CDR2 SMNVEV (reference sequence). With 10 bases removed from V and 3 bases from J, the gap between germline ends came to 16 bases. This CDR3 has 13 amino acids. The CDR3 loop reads CANSSGTIYEQYF. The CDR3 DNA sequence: TGTGCCAACAGCTCCGGGACAATCTACGAGCAGTACTTC.

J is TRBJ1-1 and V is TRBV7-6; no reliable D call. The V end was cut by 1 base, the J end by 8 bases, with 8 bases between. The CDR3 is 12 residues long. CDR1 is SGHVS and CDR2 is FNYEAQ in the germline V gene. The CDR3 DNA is TGTGCCAGCAGCTTAGGAGGCCCCGAAGCTTTCTTT. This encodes CASSLGGPEAFF.

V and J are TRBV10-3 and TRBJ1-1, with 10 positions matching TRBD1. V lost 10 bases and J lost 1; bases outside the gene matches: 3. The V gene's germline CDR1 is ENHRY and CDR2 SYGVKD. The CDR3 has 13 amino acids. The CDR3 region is CATGQGSNTEAFF. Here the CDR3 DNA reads TGTGCCACGGGACAGGGGTCGAACACTGAAGCTTTCTTT.

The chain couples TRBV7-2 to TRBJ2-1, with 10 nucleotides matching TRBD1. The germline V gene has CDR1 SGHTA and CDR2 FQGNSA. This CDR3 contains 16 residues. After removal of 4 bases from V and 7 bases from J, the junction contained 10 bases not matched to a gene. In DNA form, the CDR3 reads TGTGCCAGCAGCTCACGGACAGGGGGTATGAGAAATGAGCAGTTCTTC. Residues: CASSSRTGGMRNEQFF.